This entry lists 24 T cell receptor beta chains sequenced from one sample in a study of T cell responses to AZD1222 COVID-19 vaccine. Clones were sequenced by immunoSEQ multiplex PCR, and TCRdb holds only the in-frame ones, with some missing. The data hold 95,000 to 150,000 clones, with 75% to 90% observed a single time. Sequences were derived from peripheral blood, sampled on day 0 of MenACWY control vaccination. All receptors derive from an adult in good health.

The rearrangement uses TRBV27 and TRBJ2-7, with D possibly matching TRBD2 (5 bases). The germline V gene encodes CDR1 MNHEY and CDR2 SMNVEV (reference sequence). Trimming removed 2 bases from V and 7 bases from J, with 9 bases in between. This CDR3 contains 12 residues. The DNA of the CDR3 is TGTGCCAGCAGTTTAAGTGGAGGAGAGCAGTACTTC. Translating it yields CASSLSGGEQYF.

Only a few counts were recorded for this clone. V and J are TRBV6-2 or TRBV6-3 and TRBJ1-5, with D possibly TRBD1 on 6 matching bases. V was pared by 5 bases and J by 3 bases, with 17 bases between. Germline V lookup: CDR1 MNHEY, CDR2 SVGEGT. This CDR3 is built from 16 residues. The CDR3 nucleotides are TGTGCCAGCAGTCCACACAACACAGGGTCCAATCAGCCCCAGCATTTT. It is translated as CASSPHNTGSNQPQHF.

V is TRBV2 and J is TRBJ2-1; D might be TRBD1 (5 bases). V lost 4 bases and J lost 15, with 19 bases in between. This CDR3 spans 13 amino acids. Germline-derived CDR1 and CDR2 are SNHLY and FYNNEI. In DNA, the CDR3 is TGTGCCAGCAGTGCACCCCGTGGGCAGGGCGTGTTCTTC. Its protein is CASSAPRGQGVFF.

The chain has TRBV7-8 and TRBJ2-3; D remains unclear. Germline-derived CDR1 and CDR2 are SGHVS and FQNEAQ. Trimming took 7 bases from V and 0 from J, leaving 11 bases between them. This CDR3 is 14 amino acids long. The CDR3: CASNRRASTDTQYF. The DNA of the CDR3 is TGTGCCAGCAACCGCCGGGCTAGCACAGATACGCAGTATTTT.

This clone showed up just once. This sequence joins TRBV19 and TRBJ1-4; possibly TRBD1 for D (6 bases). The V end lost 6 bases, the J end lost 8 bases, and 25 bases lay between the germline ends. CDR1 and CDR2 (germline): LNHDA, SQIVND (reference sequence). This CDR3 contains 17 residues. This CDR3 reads CASSRWTEHLLGEKLFF. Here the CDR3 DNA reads TGTGCCAGTAGCCGCTGGACAGAGCACCTTTTAGGGGAAAAACTGTTTTTT.

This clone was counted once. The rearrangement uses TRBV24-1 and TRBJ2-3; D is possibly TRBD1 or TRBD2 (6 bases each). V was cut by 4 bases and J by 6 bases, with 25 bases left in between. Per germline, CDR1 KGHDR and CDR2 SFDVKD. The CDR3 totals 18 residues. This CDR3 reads CATSEWVPGIPGADTQYF. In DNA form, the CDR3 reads TGTGCCACCAGTGAATGGGTCCCCGGGATTCCGGGGGCGGATACGCAGTATTTT.

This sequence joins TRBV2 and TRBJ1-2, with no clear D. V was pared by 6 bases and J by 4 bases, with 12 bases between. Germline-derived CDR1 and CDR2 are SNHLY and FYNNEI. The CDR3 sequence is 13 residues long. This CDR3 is CASRVDGTYGYTF. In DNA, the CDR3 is TGTGCCAGCAGGGTCGACGGAACCTATGGCTACACCTTC.

The CDR3 loop reads CASSYSGLAGGEGQFF. The CDR3 nucleotides are TGTGCCAGCAGTTACTCGGGCCTAGCGGGAGGGGAAGGGCAGTTCTTC. V usage is TRBV6-5 and J usage is TRBJ2-1, with TRBD2 matching 12 bases. Germline V gene sequence: CDR1 MNHEY, CDR2 SVGAGI. This CDR3 comprises 16 residues. J lost 12 bases, V lost 0 bases, and 9 bases had no gene match.

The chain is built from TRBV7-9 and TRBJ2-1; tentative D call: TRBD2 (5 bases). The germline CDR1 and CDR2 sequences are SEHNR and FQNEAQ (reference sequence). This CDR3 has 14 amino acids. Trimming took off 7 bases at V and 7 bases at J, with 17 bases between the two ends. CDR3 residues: CASTLSGGGNEQFF. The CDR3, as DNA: TGTGCCAGCACCCTCTCCGGAGGTGGGAATGAGCAGTTCTTC.

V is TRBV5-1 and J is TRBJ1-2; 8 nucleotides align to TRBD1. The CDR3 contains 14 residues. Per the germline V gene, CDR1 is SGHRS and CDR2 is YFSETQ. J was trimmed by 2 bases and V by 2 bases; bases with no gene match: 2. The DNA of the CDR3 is TGCGCCAGCAGCTTCGGGACAGGAAACTATGGCTACACCTTC. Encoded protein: CASSFGTGNYGYTF. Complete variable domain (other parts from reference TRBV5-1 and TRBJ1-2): KAGVTQTPRYLIKTRGQQVTLSCSPISGHRSVSWYQQTPGQGLQFLFEYFSETQRNKGNFPGRFSGRQFSNSRSEMNVSTLELGDSALYLCASSFGTGNYGYTFGSGTRLTVV.

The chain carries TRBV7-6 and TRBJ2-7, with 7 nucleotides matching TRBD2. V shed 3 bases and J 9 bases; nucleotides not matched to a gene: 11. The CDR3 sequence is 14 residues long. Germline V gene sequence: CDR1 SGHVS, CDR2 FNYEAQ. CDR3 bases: TGTGCCAGCAGCTTCAAGGGGAGGGGCGGTGGGCAGTACTTC. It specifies CASSFKGRGGGQYF.

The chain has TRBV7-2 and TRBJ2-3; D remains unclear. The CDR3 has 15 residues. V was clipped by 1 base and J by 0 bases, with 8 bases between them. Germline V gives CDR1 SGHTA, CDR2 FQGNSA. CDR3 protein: CASSLGLGSTDTQYF. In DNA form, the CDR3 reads TGTGCCAGCAGCTTAGGATTGGGTAGCACAGATACGCAGTATTTT. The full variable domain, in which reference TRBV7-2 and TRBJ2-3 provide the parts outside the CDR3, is GAGVSQSPSNKVTEKGKDVELRCDPISGHTALYWYRQSLGQGLEFLIYFQGNSAPDKSGLPSDRFSAERTGGSVSTLTIQRTQQEDSAVYLCASSLGLGSTDTQYFGPGTRLTVL.

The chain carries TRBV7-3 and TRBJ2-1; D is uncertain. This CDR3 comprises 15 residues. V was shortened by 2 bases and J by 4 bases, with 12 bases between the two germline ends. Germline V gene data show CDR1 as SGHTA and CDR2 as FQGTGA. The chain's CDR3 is CASSLVTGGYNEQFF. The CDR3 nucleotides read TGTGCCAGCAGCTTAGTTACGGGCGGTTACAATGAGCAGTTCTTC.

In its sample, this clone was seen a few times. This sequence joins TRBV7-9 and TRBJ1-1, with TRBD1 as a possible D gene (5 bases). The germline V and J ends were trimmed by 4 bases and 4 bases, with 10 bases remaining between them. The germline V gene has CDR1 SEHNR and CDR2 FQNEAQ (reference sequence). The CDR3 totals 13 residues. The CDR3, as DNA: TGTGCCAGCAGCTCCTGGGGGAGCACTGAAGCTTTCTTT. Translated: CASSSWGSTEAFF. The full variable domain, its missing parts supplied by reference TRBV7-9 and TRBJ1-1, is DTGVSQNPRHKITKRGQNVTFRCDPISEHNRLYWYRQTLGQGPEFLTYFQNEAQLEKSRLLSDRFSAERPKGSFSTLEIQRTEQGDSAMYLCASSSWGSTEAFFGQGTRLTVV.

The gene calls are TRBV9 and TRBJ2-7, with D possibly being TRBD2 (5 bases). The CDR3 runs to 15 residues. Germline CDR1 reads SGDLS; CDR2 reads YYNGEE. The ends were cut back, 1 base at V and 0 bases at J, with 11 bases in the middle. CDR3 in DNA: TGTGCCAGCAGCGTATCCGGCAGCGGCTCCTACGAGCAGTACTTC. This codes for CASSVSGSGSYEQYF.

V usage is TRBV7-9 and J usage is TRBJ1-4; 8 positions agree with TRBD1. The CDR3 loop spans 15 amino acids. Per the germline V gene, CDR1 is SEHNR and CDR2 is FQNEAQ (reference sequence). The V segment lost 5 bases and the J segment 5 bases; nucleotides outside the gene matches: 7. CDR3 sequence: CASSPRTGMNEKLFF. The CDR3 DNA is TGTGCCAGCAGCCCGCGGACAGGGATGAATGAAAAACTGTTTTTT.

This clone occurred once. CDR3: CASGNTGELFF. The DNA for the CDR3 is TGTGCCAGCGGTAACACCGGGGAGCTGTTTTTT. The chain has TRBV7-2 and TRBJ2-2; D gene unclear. The V gene's germline CDR1 is SGHTA and CDR2 FQGNSA. The CDR3 consists of 11 residues. Between the trimmed V and J ends, which lost 8 bases and 2 bases, there was a span of 3 bases.

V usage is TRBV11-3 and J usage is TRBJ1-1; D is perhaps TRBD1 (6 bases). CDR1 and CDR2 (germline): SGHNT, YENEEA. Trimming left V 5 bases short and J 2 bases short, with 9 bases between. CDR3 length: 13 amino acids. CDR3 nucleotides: TGTGCCAGCAGCAGGGGGGCCAACACTGAAGCTTTCTTT. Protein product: CASSRGANTEAFF.

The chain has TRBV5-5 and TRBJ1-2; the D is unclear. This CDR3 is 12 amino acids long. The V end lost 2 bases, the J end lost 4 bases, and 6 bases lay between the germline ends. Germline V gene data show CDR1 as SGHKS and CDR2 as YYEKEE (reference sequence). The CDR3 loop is CASSFDAYGYTF. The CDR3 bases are TGTGCCAGCAGCTTTGACGCCTATGGCTACACCTTC.

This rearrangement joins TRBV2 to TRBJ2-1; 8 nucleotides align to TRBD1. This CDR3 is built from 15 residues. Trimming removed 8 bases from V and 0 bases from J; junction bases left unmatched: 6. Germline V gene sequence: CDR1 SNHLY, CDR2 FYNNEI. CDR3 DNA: TGTGCCAGCGGACGACAGGGGAGCTCCTACAATGAGCAGTTCTTC. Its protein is CASGRQGSSYNEQFF.

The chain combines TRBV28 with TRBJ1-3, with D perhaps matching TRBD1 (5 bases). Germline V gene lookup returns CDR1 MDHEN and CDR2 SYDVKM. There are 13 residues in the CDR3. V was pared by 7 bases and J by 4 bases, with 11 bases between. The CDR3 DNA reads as TGTGCCAGCACCCCGACAGACGGAAACACCATATATTTT. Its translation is CASTPTDGNTIYF.

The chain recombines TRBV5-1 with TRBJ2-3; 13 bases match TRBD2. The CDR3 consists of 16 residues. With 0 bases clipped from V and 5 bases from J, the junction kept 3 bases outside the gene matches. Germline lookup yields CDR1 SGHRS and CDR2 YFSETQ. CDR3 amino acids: CASSLGTSGSIDTQYF. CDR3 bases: TGCGCCAGCAGCTTGGGGACTAGCGGGAGTATAGATACGCAGTATTTT.

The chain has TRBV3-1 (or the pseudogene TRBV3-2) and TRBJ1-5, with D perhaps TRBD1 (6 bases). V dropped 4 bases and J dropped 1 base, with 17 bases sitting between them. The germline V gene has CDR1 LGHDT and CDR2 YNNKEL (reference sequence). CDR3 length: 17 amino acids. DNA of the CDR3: TGTGCCAGCAGCCCACAGTTTCCGGGGGCGAGCAATCAGCCCCAGCATTTT. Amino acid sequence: CASSPQFPGASNQPQHF.

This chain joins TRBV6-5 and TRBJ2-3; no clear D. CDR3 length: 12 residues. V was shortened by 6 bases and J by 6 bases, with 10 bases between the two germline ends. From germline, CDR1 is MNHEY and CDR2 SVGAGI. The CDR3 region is CASRGRVDTQYF. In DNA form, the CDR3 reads TGTGCCAGCAGGGGCCGGGTGGATACGCAGTATTTT.